One and the same sample provided the 9 T cell receptor beta chains below, sequenced in a study of T cells and Merkel cell carcinoma outcomes. Assay: immunoSEQ multiplex PCR; the TCRdb copy retains only in-frame clones and omits some. The sample shows about 120 clones, 80% to 95% of them seen only once. The sample taken for sequencing was tumor tissue from Merkel cell carcinoma. The receptors shown here come from a human donor with Merkel cell carcinoma.

The J gene is TRBJ2-7, the V gene TRBV4-2; 13 nucleotides align to TRBD2. Trimming cost V 0 bases and J 5 bases; bases outside gene matches: 7. CDR3 length: 17 amino acids. Germline V gene lookup returns CDR1 LGHNA and CDR2 YNFKEQ. The CDR3 reads CASSQEAGTSGNHEQYF. Written as DNA, the CDR3 is TGTGCCAGCAGCCAAGAGGCCGGGACTAGCGGGAACCACGAGCAGTACTTC.

The table lists this clone with a count of one. The chain combines TRBV20-1 with TRBJ1-1; D might be TRBD1 (5 bases). The CDR3 sequence is 11 residues long. V dropped 6 bases and J dropped 8 bases, with 13 bases sitting between them. Germline values: CDR1 DFQATT, CDR2 SNEGSKA (reference sequence). CDR3 coding DNA: TGCAGTGCCCTTAATGGGGCAGAAGCTTTCTTT. This encodes CSALNGAEAFF.

The chain links TRBV11-2 to TRBJ1-1, with a tentative D call TRBD1 (6 bases). V dropped 5 bases and J dropped 7 bases, with 17 bases sitting between them. Germline V gene sequence: CDR1 SGHAT, CDR2 FQNNGV. The CDR3 spans 14 residues. This CDR3 reads CASSIYRVGGEAFF. CDR3 nucleotide sequence: TGTGCCAGCAGCATTTACAGGGTCGGAGGTGAAGCTTTCTTT. The whole variable domain, remainder taken from reference TRBV11-2 and TRBJ1-1, is EAGVAQSPRYKIIEKRQSVAFWCNPISGHATLYWYQQILGQGPKLLIQFQNNGVVDDSQLPKDRFSAERLKGVDSTLKIQPAKLEDSAVYLCASSIYRVGGEAFFGQGTRLTVV.

The V gene is TRBV25-1, the J gene TRBJ1-2, with 7 nucleotides matching TRBD1. Germline assignment: CDR1 MGHDK and CDR2 SYGVNS. Losses at the gene ends were 2 bases for V and 8 bases for J; bases not matched to a gene: 11. CDR3 size: 15 residues. The CDR3 is CASSERTGDRFGYTF. In DNA form, the CDR3 reads TGTGCCAGCAGTGAAAGAACAGGGGATCGGTTCGGCTACACCTTC.

The rearrangement uses TRBV5-1 and TRBJ2-7; no reliable D call. CDR1 SGHRS and CDR2 YFSETQ come from the germline V gene. This CDR3 is built from 13 residues. V lost 0 bases to trimming and J lost 7 bases, with 11 bases between them. CDR3 in amino acids: CASSLAPREEQYF. DNA of the CDR3: TGCGCCAGCAGCTTGGCTCCTAGGGAAGAGCAGTACTTC. Drawing the rest from reference TRBV5-1 and TRBJ2-7, the complete variable domain is KAGVTQTPRYLIKTRGQQVTLSCSPISGHRSVSWYQQTPGQGLQFLFEYFSETQRNKGNFPGRFSGRQFSNSRSEMNVSTLELGDSALYLCASSLAPREEQYFGPGTRLTVT.

This clone was detected a few times. The chain combines TRBV4-3 with TRBJ2-1; D gene unclear. V lost 0 bases, J lost 6 bases, and 12 bases lay in between. Germline-derived CDR1 and CDR2 are LGHNA and YSLEER. CDR3 length: 15 amino acids. The CDR3 DNA reads as TGCGCCAGCAGCCAAGATGAGGTTAGCTTCAATGAGCAGTTCTTC. This gives the protein CASSQDEVSFNEQFF.

The rearrangement uses TRBV4-3 and TRBJ1-2, with a tentative D call TRBD1 (5 bases). CDR1 is LGHNA, CDR2 YSLEER, per germline. The CDR3 has 15 residues. V was cut by 0 bases and J by 2 bases, with 10 bases left in between. The CDR3 DNA is TGCGCCAGCAGCCAAGATGCAAGACAGAACTATGGCTACACCTTC. Translating gives CASSQDARQNYGYTF.

The chain combines TRBV11-2 with TRBJ1-1; TRBD1 is a possible D gene (5 bases). CDR3 length: 14 residues. The germline CDR1 and CDR2 sequences are SGHAT and FQNNGV. V lost 0 bases and J lost 4, with 9 bases in between. CDR3 bases: TGTGCCAGCAGCTTAGATGGGGGAGGCACTGAAGCTTTCTTT. This sequence encodes CASSLDGGGTEAFF.

V gene TRBV28 combines with J gene TRBJ1-1; 8 positions agree with TRBD1. The V segment lost 4 bases and the J segment 4 bases; nucleotides outside the gene matches: 8. The CDR3 has 15 amino acids. The germline CDR1 and CDR2 sequences are MDHEN and SYDVKM. The CDR3 loop reads CASSSHRGVITEAFF. The DNA of the CDR3 is TGTGCCAGCAGTTCGCACAGGGGGGTCATCACTGAAGCTTTCTTT.